These T cell receptor beta chains were read from a single sample in a study of T-cell reconstitution after alpha-beta-depleted transplantation in children. TCRdb fed the PCR reads into MiXCR, producing one record per CDR3 protein. The repertoire holds just over 950,000 distinct CDR3 sequences, with roughly 29% as singletons. Sequencing was performed on PBMCs, mostly from graft donor cells, taken 360 days after TCRalphabeta/CD19-depleted stem cell transplant. The source is a boy younger than two who had a stem cell transplant for SCID, so the T cells may come from the graft donor. CDR3s include the opening cysteine and the closing phenylalanine or tryptophan. The D gene is left open where the match is weak. The size of a clone is reported for some rows only, either as once, few or many, or as a class for expanded clones.

CDR3: CASSFRASGSNEQFF; DNA: TGTGCCAGCAGCTTTAGGGCTAGCGGGAGCAATGAGCAGTTCTTC; J: TRBJ2-1; V: TRBV11-3; size: -; D: TRBD2
CDR3: CASSSPRILTGDRLGNTIYF; DNA: TGTGCCAGCAGTTCCCCGAGGATTCTGACAGGGGACAGGCTCGGAAACACCATATATTTT; J: TRBJ1-3; V: TRBV12-3/TRBV12-4; size: -; D: TRBD1
CDR3: CASSIGTANTEAFF; DNA: TGCGCCAGCAGCATCGGGACGGCGAACACTGAAGCTTTCTTT; J: TRBJ1-1; V: TRBV5-1; size: -; D: -
CDR3: CASSFNSYNEQFF; DNA: TGTGCCAGCAGCTTTAATTCCTACAATGAGCAGTTCTTC; J: TRBJ2-1; V: TRBV7-9; size: -; D: -
CDR3: CAISSLPTGTGSGKLFF; DNA: TGCGCCATCAGCTCTTTGCCTACCGGGACAGGGAGCGGAAAACTGTTTTTT; J: TRBJ1-4; V: TRBV5-1; size: -; D: TRBD1
CDR3: CASSYNGIGTQYF; DNA: TGTGCCAGCAGTTACAATGGCATCGGGACCCAGTACTTC; J: TRBJ2-5; V: TRBV6-5; size: -; D: -
CDR3: CASTWGGTNEKLFF; DNA: TGTGCCAGCACCTGGGGGGGGACTAATGAAAAACTGTTTTTT; J: TRBJ1-4; V: TRBV28; size: -; D: -
CDR3: CSAKGGFNSPLHF; DNA: TGCAGTGCTAAGGGGGGGTTCAATTCACCCCTCCACTTT; J: TRBJ1-6; V: TRBV20-1; size: -; D: -
CDR3: CSATPSKGGADTQYF; DNA: TGCAGTGCTACGCCCTCCAAGGGGGGAGCGGATACGCAGTATTTT; J: TRBJ2-3; V: TRBV20-1; size: once; D: -
CDR3: CASSQGRALGGGYQETQYF; DNA: TGCGCCAGCAGCCAAGGACGGGCCTTAGGCGGGGGGTACCAAGAGACCCAGTACTTC; J: TRBJ2-5; V: TRBV4-3; size: -; D: TRBD2
CDR3: CASSHTGGQDIQYF; DNA: TGTGCCAGCAGTCATACAGGGGGTCAAGACATTCAGTACTTC; J: TRBJ2-4; V: TRBV28; size: -; D: TRBD1
CDR3: CASSPTNLGDGELFF; DNA: TGTGCCAGCAGCCCCACGAATTTAGGGGACGGGGAGCTGTTTTTT; J: TRBJ2-2; V: TRBV5-4; size: -; D: -
CDR3: CASSQAYSYEQYF; DNA: TGCGCCAGCAGCCAAGCCTACTCCTACGAGCAGTACTTC; J: TRBJ2-7; V: TRBV4-3; size: -; D: -
CDR3: CASSAGPHSYEQYF; DNA: TGTGCCAGCAGTGCGGGGCCCCACTCCTACGAGCAGTACTTC; J: TRBJ2-7; V: TRBV12-3/TRBV12-4; size: -; D: -
CDR3: CASSLGGPRSTEAFF; DNA: TGCGCCAGCAGCTTGGGGGGCCCTCGGAGCACTGAAGCTTTCTTT; J: TRBJ1-1; V: TRBV5-1; size: few; D: -
CDR3: CASSLGTGVGYEQYF; DNA: TGTGCCAGCAGCCTTGGCACAGGGGTAGGCTACGAGCAGTACTTC; J: TRBJ2-7; V: TRBV7-9; size: few; D: TRBD1
CDR3: CASTWLTSRGYNEQFF; DNA: TGTGCCAGCACCTGGTTGACTAGTAGGGGCTACAATGAGCAGTTCTTC; J: TRBJ2-1; V: TRBV2; size: -; D: -
CDR3: CASSIIGTNEQFF; DNA: TGTGCCAGTAGTATTATCGGTACGAATGAGCAGTTCTTC; J: TRBJ2-1; V: TRBV19; size: few; D: -
CDR3: CASSPWTDAYEQYF; DNA: TGTGCCAGCAGTCCCTGGACAGATGCCTACGAGCAGTACTTC; J: TRBJ2-7; V: TRBV27; size: -; D: -
CDR3: CASSWTEGTDTQYF; DNA: TGTGCCAGCAGCTGGACGGAGGGTACAGATACGCAGTATTTT; J: TRBJ2-3; V: TRBV5-6; size: -; D: -
CDR3: CASTTGSEQYF; DNA: TGTGCCAGCACGACAGGGTCCGAGCAGTACTTC; J: TRBJ2-7; V: TRBV12-3/TRBV12-4; size: -; D: TRBD1
CDR3: CASSGQGGGYGYTF; DNA: TGCGCCAGCAGCGGACAGGGCGGGGGTTATGGCTACACCTTC; J: TRBJ1-2; V: TRBV5-1; size: -; D: TRBD1
CDR3: CASSFKATGELFF; DNA: TGTGCCAGCAGTTTTAAGGCCACCGGGGAGCTGTTTTTT; J: TRBJ2-2; V: TRBV12-3/TRBV12-4; size: -; D: -
CDR3: CASSPQGPLSSYNEQFF; DNA: TGTGCCAGCAGTCCTCAAGGCCCTTTGAGCTCCTACAATGAGCAGTTCTTC; J: TRBJ2-1; V: TRBV6-2/TRBV6-3; size: few; D: -
CDR3: CASRRSSVVPNEKLFF; DNA: TGTGCCAGCAGGCGAAGCTCGGTTGTGCCTAATGAAAAACTGTTTTTT; J: TRBJ1-4; V: TRBV28; size: few; D: -
CDR3: CASSFAPDRVNHF; DNA: TGCGCCAGCAGCTTTGCTCCCGATCGAGTGAACCATTTC; J: TRBJ2-5; V: TRBV5-1; size: -; D: -
CDR3: CASSLMRLASYEQYF; DNA: TGTGCCAGCAGCTTAATGCGGCTGGCCTCCTACGAGCAGTACTTC; J: TRBJ2-7; V: TRBV11-2; size: once; D: -
CDR3: CASSVIRGLAGETQYF; DNA: TGTGCCAGCAGTGTAATAAGGGGACTAGCTGGAGAGACCCAGTACTTC; J: TRBJ2-5; V: TRBV25-1; size: -; D: TRBD2
CDR3: CASSQEVVRATEAFF; DNA: TGTGCCAGCAGCCAAGAAGTGGTCAGGGCGACTGAAGCTTTCTTT; J: TRBJ1-1; V: TRBV3-1; size: -; D: -
CDR3: CASSPRASTEAFF; DNA: TGTGCCAGCAGCCCTCGGGCCAGCACTGAAGCTTTCTTT; J: TRBJ1-1; V: TRBV5-6; size: -; D: -
CDR3: CAISGALQSYEQYF; DNA: TGTGCCATCAGTGGGGCCCTACAATCCTACGAGCAGTACTTC; J: TRBJ2-7; V: TRBV10-3; size: -; D: -
CDR3: CASSYSGRVGYTF; DNA: TGTGCCAGCAGTTACTCGGGAAGGGTCGGCTACACCTTC; J: TRBJ1-2; V: TRBV6-2/TRBV6-3; size: few; D: -
CDR3: CASSSSPAGSFYEQYF; DNA: TGTGCCAGCAGTTCCTCCCCGGCGGGCTCATTCTACGAGCAGTACTTC; J: TRBJ2-7; V: TRBV27; size: -; D: -
CDR3: CASRQDTYEQYF; DNA: TGTGCCAGCAGACAGGACACCTACGAGCAGTACTTC; J: TRBJ2-7; V: TRBV6-2/TRBV6-3; size: few; D: -
CDR3: CASSPPLSAGVNYNEQFF; DNA: TGTGCCAGCTCCCCCCCTTTATCGGCAGGGGTAAACTACAATGAGCAGTTCTTC; J: TRBJ2-1; V: TRBV18; size: many; D: -
CDR3: CASSRSGGRGDLYEQYF; DNA: TGTGCCAGCAGTCGATCGGGAGGGCGGGGGGATTTGTACGAGCAGTACTTC; J: TRBJ2-7; V: TRBV4-2; size: -; D: TRBD2
CDR3: CASSLTVPSTGELFF; DNA: TGTGCCAGCAGCTTAACGGTCCCGAGTACCGGGGAGCTGTTTTTT; J: TRBJ2-2; V: TRBV7-2; size: -; D: -
CDR3: CSYGNHMPGVAETQYF; DNA: TGCAGCTACGGCAACCATATGCCAGGGGTCGCGGAGACCCAGTACTTC; J: TRBJ2-5; V: TRBV29-1; size: -; D: -
CDR3: CASSTSSTGELFF; DNA: TGCGCCAGCAGCACCAGCAGCACCGGGGAGCTGTTTTTT; J: TRBJ2-2; V: TRBV5-1; size: -; D: -
CDR3: CASSYEGPKYTGELFF; DNA: TGTGCCAGCAGTTACGAGGGCCCCAAATACACCGGGGAGCTGTTTTTT; J: TRBJ2-2; V: TRBV6-5; size: -; D: -
CDR3: CASSEPYRAGSTDTQYF; DNA: TGTGCCAGCAGTGAACCCTACAGGGCTGGTAGCACAGATACGCAGTATTTT; J: TRBJ2-3; V: TRBV2; size: few; D: -
CDR3: CASSVGDGDTQYF; DNA: TGTGCCAGCAGCGTAGGGGACGGGGATACGCAGTATTTT; J: TRBJ2-3; V: TRBV9; size: few; D: -
CDR3: CAISESGTGALTRYEQYF; DNA: TGTGCCATCAGTGAGTCCGGGACAGGAGCTCTGACCCGCTACGAGCAGTACTTC; J: TRBJ2-7; V: TRBV10-3; size: few; D: TRBD1
CDR3: CASSLVWGFKQYF; DNA: TGCGCCAGCAGCTTGGTTTGGGGTTTTAAGCAGTACTTC; J: TRBJ2-7; V: TRBV5-1; size: few; D: -
CDR3: CASGLVVRVSYNEQFF; DNA: TGTGCTAGTGGTTTGGTGGTTAGGGTCTCCTACAATGAGCAGTTCTTC; J: TRBJ2-1; V: TRBV12-5; size: few; D: -
CDR3: CASSQGHHGGTDTQYF; DNA: TGCGCCAGCAGCCAAGGCCACCATGGGGGCACAGATACGCAGTATTTT; J: TRBJ2-3; V: TRBV4-3; size: -; D: -
CDR3: CATSRDGVYGYTF; DNA: TGTGCCACCAGCAGAGACGGGGTCTATGGCTACACCTTC; J: TRBJ1-2; V: TRBV15; size: -; D: -